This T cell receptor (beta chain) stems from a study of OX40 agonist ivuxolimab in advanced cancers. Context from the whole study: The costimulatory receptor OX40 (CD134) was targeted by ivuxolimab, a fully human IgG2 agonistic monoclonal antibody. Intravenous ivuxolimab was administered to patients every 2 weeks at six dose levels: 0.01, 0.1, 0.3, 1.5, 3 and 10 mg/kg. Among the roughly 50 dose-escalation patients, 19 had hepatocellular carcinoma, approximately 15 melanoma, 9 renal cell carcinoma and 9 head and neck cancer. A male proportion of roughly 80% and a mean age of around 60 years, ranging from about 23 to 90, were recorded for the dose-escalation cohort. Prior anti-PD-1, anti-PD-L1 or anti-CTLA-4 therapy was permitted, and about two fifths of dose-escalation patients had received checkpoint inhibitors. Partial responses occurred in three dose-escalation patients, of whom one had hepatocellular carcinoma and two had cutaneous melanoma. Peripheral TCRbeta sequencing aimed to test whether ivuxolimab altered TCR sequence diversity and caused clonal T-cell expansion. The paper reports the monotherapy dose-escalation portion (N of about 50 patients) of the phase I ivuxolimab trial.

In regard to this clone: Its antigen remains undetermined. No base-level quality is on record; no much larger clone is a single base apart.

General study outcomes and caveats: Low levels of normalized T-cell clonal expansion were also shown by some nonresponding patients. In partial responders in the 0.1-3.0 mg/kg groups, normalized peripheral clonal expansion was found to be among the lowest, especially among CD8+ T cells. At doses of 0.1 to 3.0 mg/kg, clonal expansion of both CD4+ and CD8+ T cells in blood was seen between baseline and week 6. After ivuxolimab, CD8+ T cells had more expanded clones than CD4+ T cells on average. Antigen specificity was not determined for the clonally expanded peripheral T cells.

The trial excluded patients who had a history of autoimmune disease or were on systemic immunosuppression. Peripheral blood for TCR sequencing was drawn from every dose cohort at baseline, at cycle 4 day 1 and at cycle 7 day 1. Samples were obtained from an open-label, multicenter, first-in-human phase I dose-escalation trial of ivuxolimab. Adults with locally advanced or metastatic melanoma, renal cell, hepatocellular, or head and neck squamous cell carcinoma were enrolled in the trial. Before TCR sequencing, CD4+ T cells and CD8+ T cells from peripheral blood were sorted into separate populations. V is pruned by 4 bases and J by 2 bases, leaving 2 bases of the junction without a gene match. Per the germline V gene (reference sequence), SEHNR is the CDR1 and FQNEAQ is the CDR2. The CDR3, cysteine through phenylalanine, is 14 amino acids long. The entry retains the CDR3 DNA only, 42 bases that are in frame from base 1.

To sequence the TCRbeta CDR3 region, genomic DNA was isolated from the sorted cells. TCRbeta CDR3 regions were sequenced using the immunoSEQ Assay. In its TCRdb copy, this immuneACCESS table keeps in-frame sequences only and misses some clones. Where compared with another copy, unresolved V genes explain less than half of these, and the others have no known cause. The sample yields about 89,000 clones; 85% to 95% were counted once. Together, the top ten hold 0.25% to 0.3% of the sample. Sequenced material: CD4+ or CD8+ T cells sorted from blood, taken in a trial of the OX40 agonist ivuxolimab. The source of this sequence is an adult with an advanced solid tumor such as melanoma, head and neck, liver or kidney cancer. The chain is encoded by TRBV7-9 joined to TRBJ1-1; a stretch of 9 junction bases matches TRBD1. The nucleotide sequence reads TGTGCCAGCAGCTGGACAGGGGTTAACACTGAAGCTTTCTTT. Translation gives CASSWTGVNTEAFF.